Sequencing of this T cell receptor beta chain was carried out in a study of blood T cell repertoires in COVID-19. As for the study in general: The United States, Italy and Spain were the sources of the acute and convalescent COVID-19 samples.

This clone has a single count. TCRdb's copy holds only in-frame clones and misses some; the assay was immunoSEQ multiplex PCR. The data show about 230,000 clones, 75% to 90% seen once. The sequencing input was peripheral blood. The source is a woman in her 70s with active or convalescent COVID-19.

Here the CDR3 DNA reads TGTGCCAGCAGTTTAAGGGCTAGCGGGACTGGCGGGGAGCTGTTTTTT. Its protein is CASSLRASGTGGELFF. This rearrangement joins TRBV27 to TRBJ2-2, with TRBD2 matching 9 bases. With V trimmed by 2 bases and J by 7 bases, 8 bases remained unmatched. In germline, CDR1 is MNHEY, CDR2 SMNVEV (reference sequence). The CDR3 runs 16 residues.